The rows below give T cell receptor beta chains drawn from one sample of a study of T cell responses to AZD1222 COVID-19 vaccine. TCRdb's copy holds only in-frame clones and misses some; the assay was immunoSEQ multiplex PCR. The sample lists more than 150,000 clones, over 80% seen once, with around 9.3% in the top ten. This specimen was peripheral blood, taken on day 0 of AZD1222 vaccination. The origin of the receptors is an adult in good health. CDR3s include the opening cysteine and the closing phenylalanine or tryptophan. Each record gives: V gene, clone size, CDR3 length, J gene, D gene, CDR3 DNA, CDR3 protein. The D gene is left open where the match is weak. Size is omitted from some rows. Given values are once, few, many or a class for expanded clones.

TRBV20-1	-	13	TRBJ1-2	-	TGCAGTGCTAGTGACCCCTTTGGCTATGGCTACACCTTC	CSASDPFGYGYTF
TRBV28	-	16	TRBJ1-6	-	TGTGCCAGCAGTCCCCCGGACAGTGGATATAATTCACCCCTCCACTTT	CASSPPDSGYNSPLHF
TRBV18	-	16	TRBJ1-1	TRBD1	TGTGCCAGCTCACCAGGCGTGGGACAGGGTAACACTGAAGCTTTCTTT	CASSPGVGQGNTEAFF
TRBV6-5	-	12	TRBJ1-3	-	TGTGCCGTCGGGAGCCGGGGAAACACCATATATTTT	CAVGSRGNTIYF
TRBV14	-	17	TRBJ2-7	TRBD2	TGTGCCAGCAGCCCCTTCATTTCGCGGGAGAGGTTCTACGAGCAGTACTTC	CASSPFISRERFYEQYF
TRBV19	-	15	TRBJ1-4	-	TGTGCCAGTAGCAACAGAGCCGCAACTAATGAAAAACTGTTTTTT	CASSNRAATNEKLFF
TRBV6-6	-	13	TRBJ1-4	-	TGTGCCAGCAGTTACTTACATGGAGAAAAACTGTTTTTT	CASSYLHGEKLFF
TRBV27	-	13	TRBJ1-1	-	TGTGCCAGCAGCTGGGACACGAACACTGAAGCTTTCTTT	CASSWDTNTEAFF
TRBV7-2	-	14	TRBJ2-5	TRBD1	TGTGCCAGCAGCTCCTCAGGGGGTCCGGAGACCCAGTACTTC	CASSSSGGPETQYF
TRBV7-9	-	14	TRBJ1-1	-	TGTGCCAGCAGCTTGGTACTCAGACACACTGAAGCTTTCTTT	CASSLVLRHTEAFF
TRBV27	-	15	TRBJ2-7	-	TGTGCCAGCAGTAACCCCACGGGACGACCCCACGAGCAGTACTTC	CASSNPTGRPHEQYF
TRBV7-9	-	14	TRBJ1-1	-	TGTGCCAGCAGCAGTCAGGTGGCGAACACTGAAGCTTTCTTT	CASSSQVANTEAFF
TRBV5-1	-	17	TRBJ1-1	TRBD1	TGCGCCAGCAGCCCCGGACAGGGCAGCAAGGGTGACACTGAAGCTTTCTTT	CASSPGQGSKGDTEAFF
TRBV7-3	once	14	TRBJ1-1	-	TGTGCCAGCAGCTGGGATAGGCTGAACACTGAAGCTTTCTTT	CASSWDRLNTEAFF
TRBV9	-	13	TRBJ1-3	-	TGTGCCAGCAGCGTACCCGGGCGGAACACCATATATTTT	CASSVPGRNTIYF
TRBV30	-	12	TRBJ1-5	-	TGTGCCTGGAGTGTAGGAGGTGGGGGTCTGCATTTT	CAWSVGGGGLHF
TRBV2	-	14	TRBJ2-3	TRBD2	TGTGCCAGCAGTTTGGCGGGAGGGACAGATACGCAGTATTTT	CASSLAGGTDTQYF
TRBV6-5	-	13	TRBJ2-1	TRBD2	TGTGCCAGCAGGAGCGGGGGCGGCAATGAGCAGTTCTTC	CASRSGGGNEQFF
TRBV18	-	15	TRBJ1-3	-	TGTGCCAGCCAAAGTTCGGGATTGGGAGGAAACACCATATATTTT	CASQSSGLGGNTIYF
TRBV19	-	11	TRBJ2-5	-	TGTGCCAGTAGTAATCGAGAGACCCAGTACTTC	CASSNRETQYF